These 13 T cell receptor beta chains were sequenced from one sample in a study of prognosis after radiotherapy for stage I lung cancer. The authors amplified TCR beta CDR3 from genomic DNA using two-round multiplex PCR. The use of primers specific to each TRBV and TRBJ gene characterized first-round PCR. MiXCR, run by TCRdb on the multiplex PCR reads, gives a single entry per CDR3 protein. The data show about 31,000 distinct CDR3 sequences, around 40% seen once. This sample comprised PBMCs, obtained before or after stereotactic body radiation therapy (not recorded which). The receptors derive from a donor aged 50 or older with non-small cell lung cancer.

V usage is TRBV6-1 and J usage is TRBJ2-7; D is possibly TRBD1 (6 bases). The CDR3 covers 16 residues. The germline CDR1 and CDR2 sequences are MNHNS and SASEGT. The germline V and J ends were trimmed by 6 bases and 4 bases, with 22 bases remaining between them. CDR3 coding DNA: TGTGCCAGCAGCAAAGCCGGGACATTGGGTACTTACGAGCAGTACTTC. Translating it yields CASSKAGTLGTYEQYF.

There are many counts of this clonotype. The chain recombines TRBV6-4 with TRBJ2-3, with D maybe TRBD2 (5 bases). The CDR3 contains 12 residues. From germline, CDR1 is MRHNA and CDR2 SNTAGT. V was trimmed by 8 bases and J by 4 bases, leaving 10 bases between them. The CDR3 protein is CASPGLADTQYF. CDR3 DNA: TGTGCCAGCCCGGGGTTGGCAGATACGCAGTATTTT.

With regard to this clonotype: Given a far larger clone just one base away, this is likely a sequencing read error. The rearrangement uses TRBV6-2 or TRBV6-3 and TRBJ2-1; D is ambiguous. The germline CDR1 and CDR2 sequences are MNHEY and SVGEGT. The CDR3 is 15 amino acids. Trimming stripped 7 bases from V and 0 bases from J, with 13 bases between. The CDR3 DNA follows: TGTGCCAGCATCCCGTACTCGAGCTCCTACAATGAGCAGTTCTTC. Its translation is CASIPYSSSYNEQFF.

Ten or more counts support this clonotype. This sequence joins TRBV7-2 and TRBJ1-2; D remains ambiguous. Germline-derived CDR1 and CDR2 are SGHTA and FQGNSA. The CDR3 loop spans 14 amino acids. Trimming stripped 1 base from V and 8 bases from J, with 14 bases between. The CDR3 here is CASSLVLGPSGYTF. DNA of the CDR3: TGTGCCAGCAGCTTAGTTTTGGGTCCCTCCGGCTACACCTTC.

With respect to this clonotype: A far more abundant clone sits one base away, making this likely a read error. Written as DNA, the CDR3 is TGCAGCGTCTGGACTAGCGGGGGGCAACTCTCCTACGAGCAGTACTTC. It is translated as CSVWTSGGQLSYEQYF. The rearrangement uses TRBV20-1 and TRBJ2-7; TRBD2 agrees at 14 bases. Per germline, CDR1 DFQATT and CDR2 SNEGSKA (reference sequence). This CDR3 is 16 amino acids long.

This clonotype is categorized as medium-sized (0.01 to 0.1%). The rearrangement links TRBV6-1 to TRBJ1-5; a weak D match, TRBD1 (6 bases). The CDR3 has 13 amino acids. The germline gives CDR1 MNHNS, CDR2 SASEGT. Trimming cost V 5 bases and J 5 bases, with 10 bases left between them. The CDR3, as DNA: TGTGCCAGCAGTCCTAACAGGGATCAGCCCCAGCATTTT. It encodes CASSPNRDQPQHF.

The chain is built from TRBV5-5 and TRBJ2-2; 7 bases agree with TRBD2. Losses at the gene ends were 4 bases for V and 5 bases for J; bases not matched to a gene: 5. This CDR3 spans 14 amino acids. In germline, CDR1 is SGHKS, CDR2 YYEKEE (reference sequence). CDR3: CASSVTSVTGELFF. CDR3 DNA: TGTGCCAGCAGCGTAACTAGCGTTACCGGGGAGCTGTTTTTT.

The table lists this clonotype with many counts. The chain combines TRBV28 with TRBJ1-2; a possible D gene is TRBD1 (5 bases). Germline CDR1 is MDHEN and CDR2 is SYDVKM. The CDR3 contains 13 residues. V dropped 7 bases and J dropped 4 bases, with 13 bases sitting between them. The CDR3 spells CASTKDIPYGYTF. The CDR3 DNA reads TGTGCCAGCACCAAGGACATACCCTATGGCTACACCTTC.

This clonotype was seen many times. This chain connects TRBV4-1 to TRBJ1-1; tentatively, D is TRBD1 (6 bases). V was clipped by 5 bases and J by 0 bases, with 19 bases between them. CDR1 MGHRA and CDR2 YSYEKL come from the germline V gene. There are 17 residues in the CDR3. The CDR3 region has the DNA TGCGCCAGCAGCGCCAACCCCGGGCGGGGGCTGAACACTGAAGCTTTCTTT. This sequence encodes CASSANPGRGLNTEAFF.

V is TRBV28 and J is TRBJ2-2; perhaps TRBD1 as D (5 bases). V was cut by 10 bases and J by 1 base, with 10 bases left in between. The CDR3 length is 13 residues. Germline V lookup: CDR1 MDHEN, CDR2 SYDVKM. The DNA of the CDR3 is TGTGCCACCCTAGGACAGAACACCGGGGAGCTGTTTTTT. This encodes CATLGQNTGELFF.

The chain combines TRBV28 with TRBJ2-5, with TRBD1 identical over 10 bases. The CDR3 has 15 amino acids. Trimming removed 5 bases from V and 10 bases from J; junction bases left unmatched: 13. CDR1 is MDHEN, CDR2 SYDVKM, per germline. The CDR3 DNA sequence: TGTGCCAGCAGTCCTCCGACAGGGGGCCCTGTGGTCCAGTACTTC. It specifies CASSPPTGGPVVQYF.

This clonotype was recorded at least ten times. The V call is TRBV19, the J call TRBJ1-5; TRBD1 agrees at 7 bases. There are 14 residues in the CDR3. Germline CDR1 LNHDA, CDR2 SQIVND (reference sequence). The ends lost 6 bases at V and 6 bases at J; junction bases unmatched: 8. The CDR3 DNA sequence: TGTGCCAGTAGAACCCGACAGGGCGGTCAGCCCCAGCATTTT. It encodes CASRTRQGGQPQHF.

Ten or more counts support this clonotype. This chain joins TRBV6-2 or TRBV6-3 and TRBJ2-5; 11 positions agree with TRBD1. J lost 1 base, V lost 5 bases, and 6 bases had no gene match. Per germline, CDR1 MNHEY and CDR2 SVGEGT. The CDR3 contains 16 residues. The CDR3 coding sequence is TGTGCCAGCAGTGATGGTGGGACAGGGGGCCAAGAGACCCAGTACTTC. This gives the protein CASSDGGTGGQETQYF.